This T cell receptor (beta chain) is from a study of blood T cell repertoires in COVID-19. Whole-study context: The United States, Italy and Spain supplied acute and convalescent COVID-19 samples. T cells, B-cell-depleted T cells, or PBMCs supplied cDNA or gDNA.

With 6 bases removed from V and 2 bases from J, the gap between germline ends came to 18 bases. The CDR3 consists of 16 residues. Per the germline V gene, CDR1 is MNHEY and CDR2 is SMNVEV (reference sequence). Source study methods: Amplification of reference gene primers provided the estimated nucleated cell counts. The data were produced by immunoSEQ multiplex PCR, yet TCRdb's version contains in-frame clones alone and is incomplete. For V, J and clone size, that table is used; D and trimming come from the DNA. This sample yields 120,000 or so clones, of which nearly 90% are seen a single time; roughly 1.2% belongs to the top ten.

Material for sequencing was peripheral blood. This receptor was taken from a woman aged 80 or over with acute or convalescent COVID-19. The J gene is TRBJ2-3, the V gene TRBV27, with D perhaps matching TRBD1 (6 bases). The CDR3 loop reads CASSSLSGQITDTQYF. The CDR3 region has the DNA TGTGCCAGCAGCTCCCTTTCCGGACAGATCACAGATACGCAGTATTTT.